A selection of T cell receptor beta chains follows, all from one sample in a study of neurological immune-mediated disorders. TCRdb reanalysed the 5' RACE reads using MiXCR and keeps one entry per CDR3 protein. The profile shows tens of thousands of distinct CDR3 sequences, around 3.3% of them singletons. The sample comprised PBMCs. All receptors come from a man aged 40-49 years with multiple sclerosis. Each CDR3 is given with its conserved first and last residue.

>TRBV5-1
CASSPGTGGEQYF
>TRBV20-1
CSARGTLNQPQHF
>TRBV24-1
CATSGVGDNTGELFF
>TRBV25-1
CASSAAVVQETQYF
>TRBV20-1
CSALRGAGGNQPQHF
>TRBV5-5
CASSSGSGGNQPQHF
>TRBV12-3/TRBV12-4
CASSPPGLGTQYF
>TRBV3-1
CASLRQGSTEAFF
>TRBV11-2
CASSPDSNYGYTF
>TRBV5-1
CTSSFAPGTYNEQFF
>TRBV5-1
CASSFRDPGEKLFF
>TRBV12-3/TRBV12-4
CASSSRVNTEAFF
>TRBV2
CASYPGLAGGKTYEQYF
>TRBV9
CASSVQSTRNSPLHF
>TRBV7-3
CASSLRGGASYNEQFF
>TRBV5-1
CASSLRTWQNEQFF
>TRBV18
CASSPTRDYGYTF
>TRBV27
CASTFRGTGELFF
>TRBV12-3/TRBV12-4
CASSLGWGETQYF
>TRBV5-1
CASSRVGGHSNNEQFF
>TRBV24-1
CATSDSFAKPGELFF
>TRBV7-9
CASSLNSGATEAFF
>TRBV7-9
CASGAGDLGGNTEAFF
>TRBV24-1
CATSDPYHSSGRRGKPDTQYF
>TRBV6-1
CASKDGNEETQYF
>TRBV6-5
CASSRGQTYGYTF
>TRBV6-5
CASSYSAATDTQYF
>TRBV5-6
CASSLASGGSTYEQYF
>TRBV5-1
CASSLGGDATDTQYF
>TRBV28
CASSDREAYTDTQYF
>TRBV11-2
CASSLGGFSNQPQHF
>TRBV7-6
CASSAPGQSLPATQYF
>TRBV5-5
CASSFQQGIGYTF
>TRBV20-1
CSARASTWGTDTQYF
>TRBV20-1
CSAPIIDTQYF